This T cell receptor (beta chain) was recorded in a study of blood T cells in healthy people across ages. A second 7 to 11 cycle PCR used barcoded and J-beta primers. A minimum of 2.5 million CDR3-containing paired-end reads was obtained for each sample. TCRdb itself ran the 5' RACE reads through MiXCR, one entry per CDR3 protein. The sample contains about 1.4 million distinct CDR3 sequences, roughly 64% of which appear only once. This clonotype was counted once. Its antigen is unidentified. Whole-study results and caveats: The study could not conclusively compare naive and antigen-experienced cells, given its unsorted PBMCs. Diversity estimated from one million T cells was considered an underestimate.

The V gene's germline CDR1 is SEHNR and CDR2 FQNEAQ (reference sequence). The CDR3 length is 14 residues. This sequence was found in a man aged 18 to 30 in good health. The source material was blood. V usage is TRBV7-9 and J usage is TRBJ2-5, with no clear D. The J call may be wrong; the DNA end is better matched by TRBJ2-7. The chain's CDR3 is CASSLEVTHYEQYF. The CDR3, as DNA: TGTGCCAGCAGCTTAGAAGTGACACACTACGAGCAGTACTTC.